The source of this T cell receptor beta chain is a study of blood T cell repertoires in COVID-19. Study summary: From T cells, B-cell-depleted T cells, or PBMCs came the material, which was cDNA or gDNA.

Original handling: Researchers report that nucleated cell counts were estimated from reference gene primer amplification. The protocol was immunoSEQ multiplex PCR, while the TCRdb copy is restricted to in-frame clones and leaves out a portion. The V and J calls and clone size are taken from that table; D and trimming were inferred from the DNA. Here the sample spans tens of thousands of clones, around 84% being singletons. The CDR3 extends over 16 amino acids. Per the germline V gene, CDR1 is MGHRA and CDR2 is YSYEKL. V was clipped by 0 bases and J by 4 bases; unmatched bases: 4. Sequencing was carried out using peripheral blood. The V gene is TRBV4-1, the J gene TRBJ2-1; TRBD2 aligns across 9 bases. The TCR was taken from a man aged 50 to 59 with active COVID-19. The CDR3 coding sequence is TGCGCCAGCAGCCAAGATCGGCTAGCGGGGTACAATGAGCAGTTCTTC. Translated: CASSQDRLAGYNEQFF.